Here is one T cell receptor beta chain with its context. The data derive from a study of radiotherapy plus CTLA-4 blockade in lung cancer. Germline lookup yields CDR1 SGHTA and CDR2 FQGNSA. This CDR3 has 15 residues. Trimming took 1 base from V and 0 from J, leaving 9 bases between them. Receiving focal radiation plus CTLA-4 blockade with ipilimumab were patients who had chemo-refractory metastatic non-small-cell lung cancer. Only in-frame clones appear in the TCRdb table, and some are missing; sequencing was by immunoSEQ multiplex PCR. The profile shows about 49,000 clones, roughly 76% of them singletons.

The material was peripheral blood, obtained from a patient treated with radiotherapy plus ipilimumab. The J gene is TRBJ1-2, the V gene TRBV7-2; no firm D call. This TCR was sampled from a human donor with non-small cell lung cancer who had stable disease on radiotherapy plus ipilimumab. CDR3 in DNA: TGTGCCAGCAGCTTAGGTAACAACCCTAACTATGGCTACACCTTC. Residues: CASSLGNNPNYGYTF.